Shown below are 24 T cell receptor beta chains from a single sample sequenced in a study of blood T cell repertoires in COVID-19. The method was immunoSEQ multiplex PCR; TCRdb's version includes in-frame clones alone and lacks a portion of them. The table has about 180,000 clones, more than 70% seen once. The specimen was peripheral blood. These receptors were obtained from a woman aged 25 to 39 with acute or convalescent COVID-19.

The rearrangement links TRBV5-1 to TRBJ1-4, with D uncertain. The CDR3 covers 17 residues. With 1 base removed from V and 0 bases from J, the gap between germline ends came to 13 bases. Germline CDR1 is SGHRS and CDR2 is YFSETQ. In DNA, the CDR3 is TGCGCCAGCAGCTTGACCCCCTCGGTCGCAACTAATGAAAAACTGTTTTTT. It translates to CASSLTPSVATNEKLFF.

This chain connects TRBV5-1 to TRBJ1-2; no reliable D call. The CDR3 covers 12 residues. With 6 bases removed from V and 4 bases from J, the gap between germline ends came to 10 bases. Germline loops: CDR1 SGHRS, CDR2 YFSETQ. CDR3 region: CASKKEGYGYTF. In nucleotides, the CDR3 is TGCGCCAGCAAAAAGGAGGGCTATGGCTACACCTTC.

The V gene is TRBV10-3, the J gene TRBJ1-3; the D gene is possibly TRBD1 (6 bases). V was shortened by 3 bases and J by 2 bases, with 8 bases between the two germline ends. The germline V gene encodes CDR1 ENHRY and CDR2 SYGVKD. The length of the CDR3 is 14 residues. The CDR3, as DNA: TGTGCCATCAGTGAACAGGGAGCTGGAAACACCATATATTTT. Translation: CAISEQGAGNTIYF.

The chain carries TRBV5-1 and TRBJ2-7, with 8 bases that match TRBD2. The CDR3 has 16 residues. Germline trimming cut 2 bases from V and 4 bases from J; bases unmatched to any gene: 11. Germline V CDR1 and CDR2: SGHRS, YFSETQ. DNA for the CDR3: TGCGCCAGCAGCTTCTCACCGGGACTAGGGGCTTACGAGCAGTACTTC. It is translated as CASSFSPGLGAYEQYF.

The gene calls are TRBV7-2 and TRBJ1-1; D may be TRBD1 (5 bases). The V end lost 2 bases, the J end lost 11 bases, and 12 bases lay between the germline ends. This CDR3 contains 12 residues. Germline V gives CDR1 SGHTA, CDR2 FQGNSA. CDR3: CASSLRGGFAFF. The CDR3 DNA follows: TGTGCCAGCAGCTTAAGGGGAGGGTTCGCTTTCTTT.

CDR3 bases: TGTGCCACACAGGGGGCGCAGCATGGCTACACCTTC. It translates to CATQGAQHGYTF. The chain couples TRBV6-5 to TRBJ1-2; the match to TRBD1 covers 9 bases. This CDR3 has 12 residues. Looked up from germline, CDR1 is MNHEY and CDR2 is SVGAGI. V trimming: 10 bases; J trimming: 6 bases; junction bases outside the gene matches: 6.

This chain joins TRBV7-9 and TRBJ2-1; 7 positions match TRBD2. V shed 4 bases, J shed 12 bases, and the junction held 6 bases outside the gene matches. Germline CDR1 reads SEHNR; CDR2 reads FQNEAQ (reference sequence). CDR3 length equals 12 residues. The CDR3 DNA follows: TGTGCCAGCAGCTCTACTAGCGCGGGGCAGTTCTTC. It codes for CASSSTSAGQFF. Supplemented by reference TRBV7-9 and TRBJ2-1, the full variable domain reads DTGVSQNPRHKITKRGQNVTFRCDPISEHNRLYWYRQTLGQGPEFLTYFQNEAQLEKSRLLSDRFSAERPKGSFSTLEIQRTEQGDSAMYLCASSSTSAGQFFGPGTRLTVL.

The rearrangement links TRBV2 to TRBJ1-1, with 8 bases matching TRBD1. V shed 8 bases and J 1 base; nucleotides not matched to a gene: 3. The CDR3 is 13 residues long. The germline V gene encodes CDR1 SNHLY and CDR2 FYNNEI. CDR3 in amino acids: CASAGTGNTEAFF. CDR3 nucleotides: TGTGCCAGCGCCGGGACAGGGAACACTGAAGCTTTCTTT.

This chain uses TRBV5-5 with TRBJ1-2; tentatively, D is TRBD1 (6 bases). CDR3 length: 15 amino acids. Germline V CDR1 and CDR2: SGHKS, YYEKEE (reference sequence). V was cut by 2 bases and J by 8 bases, with 19 bases left in between. Here the CDR3 reads CASSFRGLSALGYTF. CDR3 in DNA: TGTGCCAGCAGCTTCAGGGGCCTTTCGGCTTTAGGCTACACCTTC.

The V gene is TRBV5-1, the J gene TRBJ2-2; D gene ambiguous. The CDR3 is 13 residues long. V was clipped by 0 bases and J by 8 bases, with 8 bases between them. In germline, CDR1 is SGHRS, CDR2 YFSETQ. The CDR3 spells CASSLVGEGELFF. CDR3 nucleotides: TGCGCCAGCAGCTTGGTAGGAGAAGGGGAGCTGTTTTTT.

The V call is TRBV24-1, the J call TRBJ2-1, with 10 nucleotides matching TRBD2. The CDR3 length is 16 residues. Trimming removed 4 bases from V and 0 bases from J; junction bases left unmatched: 2. Germline CDR1 and CDR2: KGHDR and SFDVKD. In DNA form, the CDR3 reads TGTGCCACCAGTGACTCTAGCGGGAGCTCCTACAATGAGCAGTTCTTC. Translation: CATSDSSGSSYNEQFF.

V and J are TRBV18 and TRBJ1-4; no clear D gene. The CDR3 is 15 residues long. V lost 6 bases, J lost 6 bases, and 17 bases lay in between. Germline values: CDR1 KGHSH, CDR2 LQKENI. This CDR3 is CASSLRRRNYEKLFF. The CDR3 DNA is TGTGCCAGCTCCCTAAGGAGGAGGAATTATGAAAAACTGTTTTTT.

The chain recombines TRBV4-1 with TRBJ1-6; 8 nucleotides agree with TRBD1. The CDR3 is 16 amino acids. V shed 0 bases and J 10 bases; nucleotides not matched to a gene: 8. Germline V CDR1 and CDR2: MGHRA, YSYEKL. CDR3 coding DNA: TGCGCCAGCAGCCAAGAATCCAGGGGGCTTTGGTCACCCCTCCACTTT. As protein: CASSQESRGLWSPLHF.

This clone has only a few counts. The chain couples TRBV28 to TRBJ1-1; D not resolved. Germline-derived CDR1 and CDR2 are MDHEN and SYDVKM. The CDR3 runs 13 residues. The ends were cut back, 5 bases at V and 4 bases at J, with 11 bases in the middle. The CDR3 region is CASSHQVGTEAFF. The CDR3 coding sequence is TGTGCCAGCAGTCATCAGGTGGGCACTGAAGCTTTCTTT.

V and J are TRBV6-1 and TRBJ1-4, with D possibly TRBD1 on 5 matching bases. CDR1 and CDR2 from the germline V gene are MNHNS and SASEGT. The CDR3 is 14 amino acids. The V end was cut by 3 bases, the J end by 5 bases, with 10 bases between. CDR3 in amino acids: CASSESGANEKLFF. The DNA of the CDR3 is TGTGCCAGCAGTGAGAGTGGGGCGAATGAAAAACTGTTTTTT.

The chain uses TRBV5-1 and TRBJ1-3; D gene uncertain. CDR1 SGHRS and CDR2 YFSETQ come from the germline V gene. The CDR3 is 14 residues long. V was pared by 0 bases and J by 4 bases, with 8 bases between. CDR3 protein: CASSLAEEGNTIYF. The CDR3 bases are TGCGCCAGCAGCTTGGCCGAAGAGGGAAACACCATATATTTT.

The rearrangement joins TRBV28 to TRBJ1-1, with a tentative D call TRBD1 (5 bases). Germline lookup yields CDR1 MDHEN and CDR2 SYDVKM. There are 14 residues in the CDR3. Trimming cost V 7 bases and J 4 bases, with 16 bases left between them. In nucleotides, the CDR3 is TGTGCCAGCATCACAGGCTCTTGGGGCACTGAAGCTTTCTTT. Translated: CASITGSWGTEAFF.

The J gene is TRBJ2-1, the V gene TRBV2; 7 bases fit TRBD2. Germline CDR1 reads SNHLY; CDR2 reads FYNNEI. CDR3 size: 15 residues. V lost 1 base to trimming and J lost 11 bases; unmatched junction nucleotides: 11. CDR3 residues: CASSEGREPPFQQFF. In DNA form, the CDR3 reads TGTGCCAGCAGTGAAGGGCGGGAGCCTCCCTTCCAGCAGTTCTTC.

This chain uses TRBV27 with TRBJ2-1; 7 bases are a match to TRBD1. The germline V gene encodes CDR1 MNHEY and CDR2 SMNVEV (reference sequence). The V and J ends lost 2 bases and 4 bases, in that order; junction bases with no gene match: 5. This CDR3 comprises 15 residues. As DNA, the CDR3 is TGTGCCAGCAGTTTAAACCCGGGACAGTACAATGAGCAGTTCTTC. Amino acids: CASSLNPGQYNEQFF.

The chain couples TRBV6-5 to TRBJ2-7; possible D gene TRBD1, 6 bases. Germline CDR1 reads MNHEY; CDR2 reads SVGAGI. The V and J ends lost 5 bases and 4 bases respectively, with 12 bases between them. This CDR3 is built from 13 residues. The CDR3 bases are TGTGCCAGCAGTAGGGCAGGGGTTTACGAGCAGTACTTC. Translating it yields CASSRAGVYEQYF.

The count of this clone is one. CDR3 in amino acids: CASSLDQTTRGGYTF. For the CDR3, the DNA is TGTGCCAGCAGCTTAGATCAAACGACCCGCGGTGGCTACACCTTC. The gene calls are TRBV11-3 and TRBJ1-2; D is unclear. The germline CDR1 and CDR2 sequences are SGHNT and YENEEA. The CDR3 is 15 amino acids. Between the trimmed V and J ends, which lost 0 bases and 7 bases, there was a span of 15 bases.

The genes are TRBV7-6 and TRBJ2-5, with TRBD2 as a possible D gene (6 bases). The CDR3 runs to 13 residues. Germline V CDR1 and CDR2: SGHVS, FNYEAQ. V was shortened by 5 bases and J by 5 bases, with 12 bases between the two germline ends. The CDR3: CASSPNRGETQYF. The CDR3 DNA follows: TGTGCCAGCAGCCCGAACCGGGGGGAGACCCAGTACTTC. Filled out from reference TRBV7-6 and TRBJ2-5, the complete variable domain reads GAGVSQSPRYKVTKRGQDVALRCDPISGHVSLYWYRQALGQGPEFLTYFNYEAQQDKSGLPNDRFSAERPEGSISTLTIQRTEQRDSAMYRCASSPNRGETQYFGPGTRLLVL.

The rearrangement uses TRBV7-9 and TRBJ2-5; D not certain. Germline V CDR1 and CDR2: SEHNR, FQNEAQ (reference sequence). Deletions cut 4 bases from V and 8 bases from J, with 17 bases between. The CDR3 consists of 14 residues. CDR3 region: CASSSTGLETTQYF. Here the CDR3 DNA reads TGTGCCAGCAGCTCTACGGGTCTCGAGACCACCCAGTACTTC.

This sequence joins TRBV2 and TRBJ1-6; D is perhaps TRBD1 (6 bases). The V end lost 5 bases, the J end lost 3 bases, and 11 bases lay between the germline ends. Germline assignment: CDR1 SNHLY and CDR2 FYNNEI. CDR3 size: 15 residues. DNA of the CDR3: TGTGCCAGCAGTCCTCCGGGACACTATAATTCACCCCTCCACTTT. Protein product: CASSPPGHYNSPLHF.